These 7 T cell receptor beta chains originate from one sample sequenced in a study of T cell responses to AZD1222 COVID-19 vaccine. Profiled with immunoSEQ multiplex PCR; TCRdb holds only in-frame clones, not every one. The sample gives 100,000 to 150,000 clones, over 75% of which show up once; 6.9% is in the top ten. Material: peripheral blood, obtained on day 0 of AZD1222 vaccination. Receptors were obtained from an adult in good health.

The chain recombines TRBV27 with TRBJ2-3, with no clear D. The CDR3 sequence is 17 residues long. V shed 5 bases and J shed 6 bases, with 24 bases lying between them. The germline V gene encodes CDR1 MNHEY and CDR2 SMNVEV (reference sequence). DNA for the CDR3: TGTGCCAGCAGTCCTTTTACCGCCCGAGGATCCCTGGATACGCAGTATTTT. This translates into CASSPFTARGSLDTQYF.

The J gene is TRBJ1-2, the V gene TRBV7-2; D perhaps matches TRBD1 (6 bases). The V and J ends lost 5 bases and 8 bases respectively, with 18 bases between them. CDR1 is SGHTA, CDR2 FQGNSA, per germline. The CDR3 extends over 14 amino acids. CDR3 residues: CASSPVRGAHGYTF. The CDR3 DNA is TGTGCCAGCAGCCCGGTCCGGGGGGCGCACGGCTACACCTTC. Supplemented by reference TRBV7-2 and TRBJ1-2, the full variable domain reads GAGVSQSPSNKVTEKGKDVELRCDPISGHTALYWYRQSLGQGLEFLIYFQGNSAPDKSGLPSDRFSAERTGGSVSTLTIQRTQQEDSAVYLCASSPVRGAHGYTFGSGTRLTVV.

This chain joins TRBV28 and TRBJ2-1; weak D call: TRBD1 (5 bases). In germline, CDR1 is MDHEN, CDR2 SYDVKM. This CDR3 contains 14 residues. V dropped 7 bases and J dropped 5 bases, with 15 bases sitting between them. The CDR3 protein is CASTLQGIHNEQFF. In nucleotides, the CDR3 is TGTGCCAGCACCTTGCAGGGAATCCACAATGAGCAGTTCTTC.

The chain carries TRBV6-1 and TRBJ2-1; 9 nucleotides line up with TRBD1. The CDR3 sequence is 15 residues long. V shed 0 bases, J shed 7 bases, and the junction held 4 bases outside the gene matches. Germline V gives CDR1 MNHNS, CDR2 SASEGT. CDR3 in amino acids: CASSEAYRGLNEQFF. CDR3 DNA sequence: TGTGCCAGCAGTGAAGCCTACAGGGGGCTTAATGAGCAGTTCTTC.

This clone came up once. The chain carries TRBV4-3 and TRBJ1-3; D unresolved. The germline gives CDR1 LGHNA, CDR2 YSLEER. The germline V and J ends were trimmed by 0 bases and 1 base, with 7 bases remaining between them. This CDR3 is built from 15 residues. The chain's CDR3 is CASSQDTGSGNTIYF. CDR3 in DNA: TGCGCCAGCAGCCAAGACACGGGGTCTGGAAACACCATATATTTT.

This chain connects TRBV11-2 to TRBJ2-7; tentatively, D is TRBD1 (6 bases). The germline V and J ends were trimmed by 3 bases and 7 bases, with 25 bases remaining between them. The CDR3 runs 17 residues. CDR1 SGHAT and CDR2 FQNNGV come from the germline V gene. The CDR3 DNA sequence: TGTGCCAGCAGCTTTGGGTTCACAGGGCCCTTCGCCCTAGAGCAGTACTTC. Its translation: CASSFGFTGPFALEQYF.

The gene calls are TRBV28 and TRBJ2-5, with 8 bases aligning to TRBD1. The CDR3 runs to 17 residues. The junction had 17 bases not matched to a gene; V was cut back by 6 bases and J by 5 bases. The germline V gene encodes CDR1 MDHEN and CDR2 SYDVKM. CDR3 in DNA: TGTGCCAGCAGCCTCTACCCCACCCAGGGGGCGGATGAGACCCAGTACTTC. Its translation is CASSLYPTQGADETQYF. Drawing the rest from reference TRBV28 and TRBJ2-5, the complete variable domain is DVKVTQSSRYLVKRTGEKVFLECVQDMDHENMFWYRQDPGLGLRLIYFSYDVKMKEKGDIPEGYSVSREKKERFSLILESASTNQTSMYLCASSLYPTQGADETQYFGPGTRLLVL.